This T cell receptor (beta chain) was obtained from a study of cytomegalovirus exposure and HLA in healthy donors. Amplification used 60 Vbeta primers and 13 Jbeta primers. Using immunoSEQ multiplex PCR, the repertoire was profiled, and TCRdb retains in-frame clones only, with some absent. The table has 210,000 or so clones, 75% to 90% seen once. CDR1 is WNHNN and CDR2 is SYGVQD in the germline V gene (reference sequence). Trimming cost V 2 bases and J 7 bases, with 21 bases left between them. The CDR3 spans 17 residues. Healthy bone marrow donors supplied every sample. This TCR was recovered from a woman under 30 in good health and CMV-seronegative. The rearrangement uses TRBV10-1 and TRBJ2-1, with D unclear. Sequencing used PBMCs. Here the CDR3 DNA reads TGCGCCAGCAGTGAGGTTGGCGGTTCCATCCCCCCGAATGAGCAGTTCTTC. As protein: CASSEVGGSIPPNEQFF.